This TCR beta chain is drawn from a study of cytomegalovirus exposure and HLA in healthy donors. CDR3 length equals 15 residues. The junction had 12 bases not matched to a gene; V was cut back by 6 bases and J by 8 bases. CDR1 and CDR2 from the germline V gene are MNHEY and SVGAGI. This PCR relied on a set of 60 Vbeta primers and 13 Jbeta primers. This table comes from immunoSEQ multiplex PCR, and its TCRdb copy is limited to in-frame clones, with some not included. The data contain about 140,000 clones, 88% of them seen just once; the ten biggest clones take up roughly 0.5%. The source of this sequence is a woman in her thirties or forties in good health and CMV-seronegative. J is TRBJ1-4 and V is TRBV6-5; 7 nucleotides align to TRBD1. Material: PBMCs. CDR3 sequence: CASSQRQGLQEKLFF. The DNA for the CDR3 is TGTGCCAGCAGCCAACGACAGGGTCTACAAGAAAAACTGTTTTTT.